This T cell receptor (beta chain) is drawn from a study of radiotherapy plus CTLA-4 blockade in lung cancer listed by TCRdb under 2018. Concerning the study at large: Objective responses were observed in approximately 17% of enrolled patients, and disease control was achieved in roughly 29%. Paper-wide results and their limitations: TCR clones derived from tumors expanded in peripheral blood after treatment with radiotherapy and ipilimumab. Increased serum interferon-beta after radiation, together with early dynamic changes in blood T cell clones, were reported to be the strongest predictors of response.

Looking up the germline V gene yields CDR1 MGHDK and CDR2 SYGVNS. Germline trimming: 7 bases from V, 5 bases from J; junction bases outside gene matches: 6. CDR3 length: 13 amino acids, cysteine to phenylalanine. This entry keeps only the CDR3 DNA: 39 bases, framed from base 1. The library was made by the immunoSEQ multiplex PCR assay. Sourced from immuneACCESS, this table was stored by TCRdb with only in-frame sequences that have V and J called. A share of the clones is absent; for the studies checked, an unresolved V gene accounts for under half, and the remainder has no known explanation. Present in this sample are under 95,000 clones, about 79% of which were seen just once. Roughly 22% of the sample rests with the top ten. The study tested focal radiation therapy combined with CTLA-4 blockade (ipilimumab) in patients with chemo-refractory metastatic non-small-cell lung cancer. For this clone: No antigen is known for it. Qualities for individual bases were not recorded, and no much larger clone is one base off.

This specimen was peripheral blood, taken from a patient treated with radiotherapy plus ipilimumab. Recombination linked TRBV25-1 to TRBJ2-5, with 8 central nucleotides matching TRBD1. The sequence came from a human donor with non-small cell lung cancer whose response to radiotherapy plus ipilimumab could not be evaluated. Some clones in this sample may be carry-over from other donors' samples. CDR3 sequence: CASINRGRETQYF. The sequenced DNA: TGTGCCAGCATTAACAGGGGGAGGGAGACCCAGTACTTC.